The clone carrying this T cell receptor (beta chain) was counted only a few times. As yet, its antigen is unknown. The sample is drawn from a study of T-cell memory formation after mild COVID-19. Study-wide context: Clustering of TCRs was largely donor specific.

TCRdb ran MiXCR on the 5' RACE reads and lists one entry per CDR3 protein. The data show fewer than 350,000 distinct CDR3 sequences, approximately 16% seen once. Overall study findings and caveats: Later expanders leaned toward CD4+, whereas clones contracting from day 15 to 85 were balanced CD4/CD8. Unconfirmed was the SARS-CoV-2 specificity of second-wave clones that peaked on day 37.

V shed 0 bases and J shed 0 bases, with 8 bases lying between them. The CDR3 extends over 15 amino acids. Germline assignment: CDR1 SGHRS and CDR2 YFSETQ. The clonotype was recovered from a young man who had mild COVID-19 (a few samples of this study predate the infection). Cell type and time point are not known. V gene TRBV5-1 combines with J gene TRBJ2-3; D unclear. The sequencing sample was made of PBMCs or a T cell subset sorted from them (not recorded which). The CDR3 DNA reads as TGCGCCAGCAGCTTGGAGGACGGCAGCACAGATACGCAGTATTTT. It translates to CASSLEDGSTDTQYF. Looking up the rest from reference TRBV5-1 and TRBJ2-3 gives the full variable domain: KAGVTQTPRYLIKTRGQQVTLSCSPISGHRSVSWYQQTPGQGLQFLFEYFSETQRNKGNFPGRFSGRQFSNSRSEMNVSTLELGDSALYLCASSLEDGSTDTQYFGPGTRLTVL.